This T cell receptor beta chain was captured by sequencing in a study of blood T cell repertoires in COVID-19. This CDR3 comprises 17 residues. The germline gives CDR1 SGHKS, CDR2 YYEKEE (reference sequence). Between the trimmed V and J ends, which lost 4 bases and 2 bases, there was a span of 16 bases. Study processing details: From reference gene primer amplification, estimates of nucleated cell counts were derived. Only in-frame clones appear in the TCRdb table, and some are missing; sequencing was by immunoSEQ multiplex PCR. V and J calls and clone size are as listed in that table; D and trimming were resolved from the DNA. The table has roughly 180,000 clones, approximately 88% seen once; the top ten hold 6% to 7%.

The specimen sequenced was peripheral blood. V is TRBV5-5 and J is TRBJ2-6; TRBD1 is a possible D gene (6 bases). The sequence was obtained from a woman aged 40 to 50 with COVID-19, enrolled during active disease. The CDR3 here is CASSDHRARTGANVLTF. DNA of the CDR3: TGTGCCAGCAGCGACCACAGGGCGAGGACTGGGGCCAACGTCCTGACTTTC.